Reported below is one TCR beta chain. Measured with immunoSEQ multiplex PCR; TCRdb has only the in-frame clones, and not every one. The sample has around 95,000 clones; 92% are singletons. The sample belongs to a study of T cell changes during pregnancy in multiple sclerosis. Trimming took 2 bases from V and 4 from J; bases not matched to a gene: 2. CDR1 and CDR2 from the germline V gene are GTSNPN and SVGIG (reference sequence). This CDR3 has 13 amino acids. This clonotype originated in a female donor with multiple sclerosis, enrolled in a pregnancy study. The material sequenced was peripheral blood, taken after pregnancy. The chain carries TRBV30 and TRBJ1-2, with TRBD1 matching 9 bases. CDR3 protein: CAWSQTGGYGYTF. CDR3 nucleotides: TGTGCCTGGAGTCAGACAGGGGGCTATGGCTACACCTTC.